Shown below are 19 T cell receptor beta chains from a single sample sequenced in a study of shared clonotypes between healthy human individuals. Assay used: immunoSEQ multiplex PCR; TCRdb lists only in-frame clones, some missing. This sample has about half a million clones, with 79% found just once. Sequencing was performed on PBMCs. These receptor sequences come from a woman aged 40 to 50 in good health. Some clones in this sample may be carry-over from other donors' samples.

This clone was picked up a small number of times. The V gene is TRBV15, the J gene TRBJ1-5, with D perhaps TRBD1 (6 bases). Trimming cost V 0 bases and J 6 bases, with 12 bases left between them. CDR3 length: 15 residues. Looked up from germline, CDR1 is LNHNV and CDR2 is YYDKDF (reference sequence). CDR3 coding DNA: TGTGCCACCAGCAGAGATTTCCCAGGGGCTCAGCCCCAGCATTTT. Protein product: CATSRDFPGAQPQHF.

This clone was recorded at least ten times. The V gene is TRBV25-1, the J gene TRBJ1-1; 7 bases are shared with TRBD1. After removal of 3 bases from V and 5 bases from J, the junction contained 3 bases not matched to a gene. CDR1 and CDR2 (germline): MGHDK, SYGVNS. The CDR3 totals 13 residues. CDR3 loop: CASSERGRTEAFF. CDR3 DNA: TGTGCCAGCAGTGAGAGGGGGCGAACTGAAGCTTTCTTT.

Notes on this clone: Different DNA sequences within this sample yield the same CDR3. The chain links TRBV9 to TRBJ1-5; the D is unclear. The CDR3 runs to 15 residues. The V gene's germline CDR1 is SGDLS and CDR2 YYNGEE. V was cut by 3 bases and J by 0 bases, with 10 bases left in between. The CDR3 loop reads CASSETAYSNQPQHF. CDR3 in DNA: TGTGCCAGCAGCGAAACAGCATATAGCAATCAGCCCCAGCATTTT.

The chain uses TRBV11-2 and TRBJ1-1; D unclear. The CDR3 is 14 amino acids. Germline lookup yields CDR1 SGHAT and CDR2 FQNNGV. V was shortened by 1 base and J by 5 bases, with 11 bases between the two germline ends. DNA for the CDR3: TGTGCCAGCAGCTTAGTAGGAGGGATTACTGAAGCTTTCTTT. As protein: CASSLVGGITEAFF.

This clone showed up just a few times. The junction does not match germline at one end; this may be a read error. CDR3 sequence (DNA): TGCAGCGTTGGAGAACCGAGCAGCGCCTTC. Its translation: CSVGEPSSAF. This chain joins TRBV29-1 and TRBJ1-2; D not certain. CDR1 SQVTM and CDR2 ANQGSEA come from the germline V gene. This CDR3 contains 10 residues.

The V call is TRBV28, the J call TRBJ2-1; 14 bases agree with TRBD2. After removal of 6 bases from V and 4 bases from J, the junction contained 5 bases not matched to a gene. The CDR3 is 16 residues long. In germline, CDR1 is MDHEN, CDR2 SYDVKM. The CDR3 spells CASSSGLAGVYNEQFF. CDR3 DNA sequence: TGTGCCAGCAGCTCGGGACTAGCGGGAGTATACAATGAGCAGTTCTTC.

Comments on this clone: A far bigger clonotype differs at one base, so this is likely a read error. The chain links TRBV30 to TRBJ1-5, with a tentative D call TRBD1 (6 bases). The J call is in doubt because the DNA end fits TRBJ2-3 better. CDR1 and CDR2 from the germline V gene are GTSNPN and SVGIG (reference sequence). The CDR3 has 13 amino acids. As DNA, the CDR3 is TGTGCCTGGAGTAGGGGGAACGGGCAGCCCCAGTATTTT. Its translation is CAWSRGNGQPQYF.

The J gene is TRBJ1-2, the V gene TRBV28; D is possibly TRBD1 (5 bases). Between the trimmed V and J ends, which lost 5 bases and 2 bases, there was a span of 18 bases. This CDR3 contains 16 residues. Germline V gene data show CDR1 as MDHEN and CDR2 as SYDVKM. CDR3 protein: CASSPVRQTLNYGYTF. The CDR3 region has the DNA TGTGCCAGCAGTCCCGTCCGACAGACTTTGAACTATGGCTACACCTTC.

The chain links TRBV7-8 to TRBJ2-7; 7 bases map to TRBD1. The CDR3 sequence is 15 residues long. With 5 bases clipped from V and 0 bases from J, the junction kept 7 bases outside the gene matches. CDR1 and CDR2 (germline): SGHVS, FQNEAQ. The CDR3 loop reads CASSRQGFSSYEQYF. CDR3 in DNA: TGTGCCAGCAGCCGACAGGGATTTAGCTCCTACGAGCAGTACTTC.

This chain uses TRBV6-6 with TRBJ2-5; either TRBD1 or TRBD2 may fit D (5 bases each). Trimming cost V 2 bases and J 1 base, with 11 bases left between them. The CDR3 is made up of 15 amino acids. CDR1 is MNHNY and CDR2 is SVGAGI in the germline V gene (reference sequence). In DNA, the CDR3 is TGTGCCAGCAGTTACAGGTCAGGGACCCAAGAGACCCAGTACTTC. Its protein is CASSYRSGTQETQYF.

V and J are TRBV5-4 and TRBJ2-2, with 8 bases lining up with TRBD1. The CDR3 runs to 14 residues. After removal of 4 bases from V and 4 bases from J, the junction contained 3 bases not matched to a gene. Per the germline V gene, CDR1 is SGHNT and CDR2 is YYREEE (reference sequence). This chain's CDR3 is CASSRTGLTGELFF. CDR3 DNA sequence: TGTGCCAGCAGCCGGACAGGGCTCACCGGGGAGCTGTTTTTT.

This clone was recorded a few times. The chain couples TRBV2 to TRBJ1-1, with no clear D. The CDR3 totals 13 residues. The V gene's germline CDR1 is SNHLY and CDR2 FYNNEI. V gave up 5 bases and J gave up 1 base, with 8 bases separating them. The CDR3 DNA reads as TGTGCCAGCAGTCAGGACGGGAACACTGAAGCTTTCTTT. Its protein is CASSQDGNTEAFF.

The V and J genes are TRBV27 and TRBJ2-7; the match to TRBD1 covers 9 bases. The CDR3 spans 16 residues. V was pared by 5 bases and J by 4 bases, with 12 bases of the junction left unmatched. Germline CDR1 and CDR2: MNHEY and SMNVEV (reference sequence). The CDR3 is CASSPGTGRAKYEQYF. CDR3 sequence (DNA): TGTGCCAGCAGTCCAGGGACAGGGCGAGCTAAGTACGAGCAGTACTTC.

The chain links TRBV6-5 to TRBJ2-1; D is possibly TRBD1 (5 bases). Germline V gives CDR1 MNHEY, CDR2 SVGAGI. The CDR3 length is 14 residues. V was clipped by 8 bases and J by 5 bases, with 16 bases between them. CDR3 DNA sequence: TGTGCCAGCGGGGCCGGTTCGCTCAACAATGAGCAGTTCTTC. Its translation is CASGAGSLNNEQFF.

This clone was seen a handful of times. The chain combines TRBV6-6 with TRBJ1-2; D is undetermined. The V and J ends lost 8 bases and 1 base respectively, with 8 bases between them. CDR3 size: 12 residues. Germline CDR1 and CDR2: MNHNY and SVGAGI (reference sequence). CDR3 in DNA: TGTGCCAGCGGTAGACTTAACTATGGCTACACCTTC. Protein sequence: CASGRLNYGYTF.

The chain employs TRBV5-1 and TRBJ1-2; no reliable D call. The V end was cut by 2 bases, the J end by 3 bases, with 11 bases between. Germline V lookup: CDR1 SGHRS, CDR2 YFSETQ. The CDR3 consists of 14 residues. The CDR3 bases are TGCGCCAGCAGCTTCAATCGCCTGGACTATGGCTACACCTTC. The encoded protein is CASSFNRLDYGYTF. The complete variable domain, with remaining parts taken from reference TRBV5-1 and TRBJ1-2, reads KAGVTQTPRYLIKTRGQQVTLSCSPISGHRSVSWYQQTPGQGLQFLFEYFSETQRNKGNFPGRFSGRQFSNSRSEMNVSTLELGDSALYLCASSFNRLDYGYTFGSGTRLTVV.

The rearrangement joins TRBV28 to TRBJ2-7, with a weak D call TRBD1 (6 bases). V lost 5 bases and J 3 bases, leaving 8 bases between the germline ends. The CDR3 length is 12 residues. Germline CDR1 and CDR2: MDHEN and SYDVKM. The CDR3 region is CASSKDSYEQYF. The CDR3 DNA reads as TGTGCCAGCAGTAAGGACAGCTACGAGCAGTACTTC.

This chain joins TRBV5-1 and TRBJ1-4; TRBD1 matches 7 bases. V shed 5 bases, J shed 1 base, and the junction held 8 bases outside the gene matches. In germline, CDR1 is SGHRS, CDR2 YFSETQ. This CDR3 is built from 16 residues. CDR3 sequence reads: CASRQAYRGTNEKLFF. DNA for the CDR3: TGCGCCAGCAGACAGGCCTACAGGGGAACTAATGAAAAACTGTTTTTT.

V usage is TRBV28 and J usage is TRBJ2-7; D might be TRBD1 (6 bases). CDR3 size: 14 residues. V was pared by 3 bases and J by 2 bases, with 11 bases between. Germline CDR1 is MDHEN and CDR2 is SYDVKM. The CDR3 region is CASSFPRGTYEQYF. Here the CDR3 DNA reads TGTGCCAGCAGTTTTCCCAGGGGCACCTACGAGCAGTACTTC.